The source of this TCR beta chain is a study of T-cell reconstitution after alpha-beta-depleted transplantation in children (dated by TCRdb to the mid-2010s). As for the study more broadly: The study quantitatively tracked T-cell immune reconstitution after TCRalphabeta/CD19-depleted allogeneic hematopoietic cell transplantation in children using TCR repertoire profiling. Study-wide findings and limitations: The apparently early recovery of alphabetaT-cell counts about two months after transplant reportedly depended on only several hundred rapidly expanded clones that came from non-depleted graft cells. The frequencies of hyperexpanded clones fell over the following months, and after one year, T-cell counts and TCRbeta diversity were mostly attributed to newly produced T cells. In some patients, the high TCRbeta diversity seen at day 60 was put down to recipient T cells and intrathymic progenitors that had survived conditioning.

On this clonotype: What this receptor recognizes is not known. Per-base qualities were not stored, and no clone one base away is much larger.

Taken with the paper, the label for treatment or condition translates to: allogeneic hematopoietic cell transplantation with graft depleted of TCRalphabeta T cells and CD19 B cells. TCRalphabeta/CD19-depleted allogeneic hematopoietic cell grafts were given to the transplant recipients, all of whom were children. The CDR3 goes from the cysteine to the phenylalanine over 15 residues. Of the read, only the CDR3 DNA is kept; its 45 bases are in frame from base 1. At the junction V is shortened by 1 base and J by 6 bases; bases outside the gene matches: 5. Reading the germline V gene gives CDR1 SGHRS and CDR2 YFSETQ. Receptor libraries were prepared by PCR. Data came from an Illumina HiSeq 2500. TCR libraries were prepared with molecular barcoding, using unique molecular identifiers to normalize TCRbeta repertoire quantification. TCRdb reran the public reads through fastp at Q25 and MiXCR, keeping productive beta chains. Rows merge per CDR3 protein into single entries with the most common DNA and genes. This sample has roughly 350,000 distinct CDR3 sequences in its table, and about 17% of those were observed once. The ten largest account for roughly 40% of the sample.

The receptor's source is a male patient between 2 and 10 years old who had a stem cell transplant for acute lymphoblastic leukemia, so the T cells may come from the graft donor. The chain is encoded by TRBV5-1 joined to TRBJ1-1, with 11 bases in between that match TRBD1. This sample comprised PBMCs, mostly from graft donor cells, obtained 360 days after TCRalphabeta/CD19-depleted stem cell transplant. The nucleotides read TGCGCCAGCAGCTTGCGGGGACAGGGGGGCGCTGAAGCTTTCTTT. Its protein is CASSLRGQGGAEAFF.